Listed below are T cell receptor beta chains from one sample, sequenced in a study of T cell responses to AZD1222 COVID-19 vaccine. Clones were sequenced by immunoSEQ multiplex PCR, and TCRdb holds only the in-frame ones, with some missing. The sample lists roughly 100,000 clones, nearly 90% occurring once. The sample in question was peripheral blood, obtained 28 days after the second AZD1222 dose. These receptors were obtained from an adult who received the AZD1222 COVID-19 vaccine. Both conserved end residues are part of each CDR3. The D gene is left open where the match is weak. Not every row has a clone size; where given, it reads once, few, many or a size class.

TRBV2	TRBD1	TRBJ1-4	NA	TGTGCCTGCCGACAGGGACCTGCAACTAATGAAAAACTGTTTTTT	CACRQGPATNEKLFF
TRBV30	NA	TRBJ2-3	NA	TGTGCCTGGAGTGATTGGCGGCGGGCCACAGATACGCAGTATTTT	CAWSDWRRATDTQYF
TRBV10-2	TRBD2	TRBJ2-1	once	TGCGCCAGCAGTGAGTCGGGGCTAGCGGGAGGGTACTCCTACAATGAGCAGTTCTTC	CASSESGLAGGYSYNEQFF
TRBV28	NA	TRBJ2-7	NA	TGTGCCAGCAGTTTATCTTTTGACGAGCAGTACTTC	CASSLSFDEQYF
TRBV24-1	TRBD2	TRBJ2-2	NA	TGTGCCACCAGTGATCCGACTAGCGGGAGGGCCACGAACACCGGGGAGCTGTTTTTT	CATSDPTSGRATNTGELFF
TRBV18	TRBD2	TRBJ2-2	NA	TGTGCCAGCTCACCACCGGGACTAGCGGGAAACACCGGGGAGCTGTTTTTT	CASSPPGLAGNTGELFF
TRBV4-3	NA	TRBJ2-7	NA	TGCGCCAGCAGCCCGCGAGCTACGGGGCAATCCTACGAGCAGTACTTC	CASSPRATGQSYEQYF
TRBV7-3	NA	TRBJ1-1	NA	TGTGCCAGCAGCTCACAGGCTGGAGGGGCTGAAGCTTTCTTT	CASSSQAGGAEAFF
TRBV9	NA	TRBJ1-1	NA	TGTGCCAGCAGCTACGGGCCTCAGAACACTGAAGCTTTCTTT	CASSYGPQNTEAFF
TRBV5-1	NA	TRBJ2-7	NA	TGCGCCAGCAGCTTGCAGGGGGGAGGGAGGTTCTACGAGCAGTACTTC	CASSLQGGGRFYEQYF
TRBV9	NA	TRBJ1-5	NA	TGTGCCAGCAGCGTAGACGGCTATAGCAATCAGCCCCAGCATTTT	CASSVDGYSNQPQHF
TRBV19	NA	TRBJ2-2	NA	TGTGCCAGTAGTATTGTCGGGAAGATGGGGGAGCTGTTTTTT	CASSIVGKMGELFF
TRBV6-1	NA	TRBJ1-3	NA	TGTGCCAGCAGTGAAAACCAGGGGGGAAACACCATATATTTT	CASSENQGGNTIYF
TRBV7-3	NA	TRBJ2-3	NA	TGTGCCAGCAGCTTAAAGGCCCCCTCAGCGACTAGCACAGATACGCAGTATTTT	CASSLKAPSATSTDTQYF
TRBV28	NA	TRBJ1-3	NA	TGTGCCAGCAGGCCGGGAAACTCTGGAAACACCATATATTTT	CASRPGNSGNTIYF
TRBV18	NA	TRBJ1-1	NA	TGTGCCAGCTCGCCCCACGTTGGGAACACTGAAGCTTTCTTT	CASSPHVGNTEAFF
TRBV10-2	TRBD1	TRBJ1-3	NA	TGCGCCAGCAGTGAGCCAGCGACAGGGGCTGGAAACACCATATATTTT	CASSEPATGAGNTIYF
TRBV4-1	NA	TRBJ1-4	NA	TGCGCCAGCAGCCAAGTTGACAGAACGGAACTGTTTTTT	CASSQVDRTELFF
TRBV9	NA	TRBJ2-7	NA	TGTGCCAGCAGCGTAGGGCTGGTCCAGGACGAGCAGTACTTC	CASSVGLVQDEQYF
TRBV7-8	NA	TRBJ2-7	NA	TGTGCCAGCAGCTTAGTGGTGGATGGCGAGCAGTACTTC	CASSLVVDGEQYF
TRBV6-5	TRBD2	TRBJ2-2	NA	TGTGCCAGCAGTTACTCGATCCCGGGGGGAACCGGGGAGCTGTTTTTT	CASSYSIPGGTGELFF
TRBV27	NA	TRBJ1-4	NA	TGTGCCAGCAGTCTCGATTCCGGGACCTCGGCGGGAAAACTGTTTTTT	CASSLDSGTSAGKLFF
TRBV28	NA	TRBJ2-7	NA	TGTGCCAGCCTGGCGAGAGACTACGAGCAGTACTTC	CASLARDYEQYF
TRBV28	NA	TRBJ1-1	NA	TGTGCCAGCACCCTGAAACCGAACACTGAAGCTTTCTTT	CASTLKPNTEAFF
TRBV7-8	NA	TRBJ2-2	NA	TGTGCCAGCAGCTTAGACCACAGGGCGGCAACCGGGGAGCTGTTTTTT	CASSLDHRAATGELFF
TRBV6-5	NA	TRBJ1-3	NA	TGTGCCAGCAGGAACACGGGGAGCTCTGGAAACACCATATATTTT	CASRNTGSSGNTIYF
TRBV20-1	NA	TRBJ1-5	NA	TGCAGTGCTAGTTTACCGGGAGGGAAGGGAAGCAATCAGCCCCAGCATTTT	CSASLPGGKGSNQPQHF
TRBV29-1	NA	TRBJ2-1	NA	TGCAGCGTTGGGACTCTTGAAACCCCCTCCTACAATGAGCAGTTCTTC	CSVGTLETPSYNEQFF
TRBV30	TRBD1	TRBJ1-4	NA	TGTGCCTGGAGCGACGGGACAGGGCGGGAAAAACTGTTTTTT	CAWSDGTGREKLFF
TRBV27	NA	TRBJ1-2	NA	TGTGCCAGCAGTCGACAGCAAAACTATGGCTACACCTTC	CASSRQQNYGYTF
TRBV24-1	NA	TRBJ2-1	NA	TGTGCCACCAGTGACCGGCAATACGAGCAGTTCTTC	CATSDRQYEQFF
TRBV7-9	NA	TRBJ1-4	NA	TGTGCCAGCAGCCTGGGCGGGCCCGATGAAAAACTGTTTTTT	CASSLGGPDEKLFF
TRBV10-3	TRBD2	TRBJ2-3	NA	TGTGCCATCAGTACCCTCCCGGGACTAGCGGAGGCAGATACGCAGTATTTT	CAISTLPGLAEADTQYF
TRBV24-1	TRBD2	TRBJ2-3	few	TGTGCCACCAGTGATGGACTAGTCAGCACAGATACGCAGTATTTT	CATSDGLVSTDTQYF
TRBV11-3	NA	TRBJ2-3	NA	TGTGCCAGCAGCTTAGGGGTCGCGGAGCGTAGTACAGATACGCAGTATTTT	CASSLGVAERSTDTQYF
TRBV4-3	TRBD1	TRBJ1-2	NA	TGCGCCAGCAGCCTCCAGGGGGGAGGGCAGGGGAAGGGCTACACCTTC	CASSLQGGGQGKGYTF
TRBV18	TRBD2	TRBJ2-3	NA	TGTGCCAGCTCATTTACTAGCGGGACTAGCACAGATACGCAGTATTTT	CASSFTSGTSTDTQYF
TRBV27	TRBD1	TRBJ2-7	NA	TGTGCCAGCACCTTAATTGGGGGACAGGGTCGGAGGGAGCAGTACTTC	CASTLIGGQGRREQYF
TRBV5-5	NA	TRBJ2-3	NA	TGTGCCAGCAGCCCTTTGGCAGGGGCAGATACGCAGTATTTT	CASSPLAGADTQYF
TRBV27	NA	TRBJ2-2	NA	TGTGCCAGCAGTTACAGGGAATCCGGGGAGCTGTTTTTT	CASSYRESGELFF
TRBV28	NA	TRBJ1-3	NA	TGTGCCAGCAGAAGGTCCTCTGGAAACACCATATATTTT	CASRRSSGNTIYF
TRBV18	NA	TRBJ2-5	NA	TGTGCCAGCTCACCTGGCAGCCAAGAGACCCAGTACTTC	CASSPGSQETQYF
TRBV12-3/TRBV12-4	TRBD1	TRBJ1-2	NA	TGTGCCAGCAGCCCGGACAGGGTTGGCGGCTACACCTTC	CASSPDRVGGYTF
TRBV11-2	NA	TRBJ2-7	NA	TGTGCCAGCAGCCCCTTCGGAAGGGTCCCCTACGAGCAGTACTTC	CASSPFGRVPYEQYF
TRBV11-1	NA	TRBJ1-6	NA	TGTGCCAGCAGCTTAGTCGTCCGGAATTCACCCCTCCACTTT	CASSLVVRNSPLHF
TRBV30	NA	TRBJ1-4	NA	TGTGCCTGGATTGGGGGGCCGGGTGAAAAACTGTTTTTT	CAWIGGPGEKLFF
TRBV27	NA	TRBJ2-7	NA	TGTGCCAGCAGCCGGACCCCCAATTACCACGAGCAGTACTTC	CASSRTPNYHEQYF
TRBV7-9	NA	TRBJ2-2	NA	TGTGCCAGCAGCGATTTCCGTCTAGTTGCCGGGGAGCTGTTTTTT	CASSDFRLVAGELFF
TRBV14	NA	TRBJ2-7	NA	TGTGCCAGCAGCCCCGCGCAGCGACTACCCTACGAGCAGTACTTC	CASSPAQRLPYEQYF
TRBV6-6	TRBD1	TRBJ1-2	NA	TGTGCCAGCAGTACTGGGACAGGGAAGGGCTATGGCTACACCTTC	CASSTGTGKGYGYTF
TRBV28	TRBD1	TRBJ1-2	NA	TGTGCCAGCAGTCCCGTCGGGACAGCTTATGGCTACACCTTC	CASSPVGTAYGYTF
TRBV6-1	NA	TRBJ2-1	NA	TGTGCCAGCAGGGAACTTTTGGGGCGGAGCTCCTACAATGAGCAGTTCTTC	CASRELLGRSSYNEQFF
TRBV18	NA	TRBJ2-7	NA	TGTGCCAGCTCGAAAGGGAACTCCTACGAGCAGTACTTC	CASSKGNSYEQYF
TRBV6-2/TRBV6-3	NA	TRBJ1-3	NA	TGTGCCAGCAGTTTCAGCCACTCTGGAAACACCATATATTTT	CASSFSHSGNTIYF
TRBV6-2/TRBV6-3	NA	TRBJ1-5	NA	TGTGCCAGCAGTTACGGCAGGGGTGGACGGAGCAATCAGCCCCAGCATTTT	CASSYGRGGRSNQPQHF
TRBV7-3	TRBD2	TRBJ2-1	NA	TGTGCCAGCAGCTTAAGACCGGGACTAGCATACAATGAGCAGTTCTTC	CASSLRPGLAYNEQFF
TRBV4-3	NA	TRBJ1-2	NA	TGCGCCAGCAGCCAAGATCGCGGCAGGTATTGGGGCTACACCTTC	CASSQDRGRYWGYTF
TRBV10-1	NA	TRBJ2-7	NA	TGCGCCTCCAACGCAGTGTTGACCTACGAGCAGTACTTC	CASNAVLTYEQYF
TRBV27	NA	TRBJ2-1	once	TGTGCCAGCAGTCTAAGTCGATGGGGGGAGCAGTTCTTC	CASSLSRWGEQFF
TRBV29-1	TRBD2	TRBJ2-1	NA	TGCAGCAGCGGGACGGCTAACAATGAGCAGTTCTTC	CSSGTANNEQFF